This TCR beta chain was found in a study of shared clonotypes between healthy human individuals. Overall study context: In total, the donors were a couple of women and a few men aged 18 to 49.

The material for each subset, its genomic DNA, was split evenly across several immunoSEQ plates. The data were produced by immunoSEQ multiplex PCR, yet TCRdb's version contains in-frame clones alone and is incomplete. Of about 520,000 clones listed, 60% to 80% were seen once; the top ten hold more than 10%. CDR3 length: 15 amino acids. Per the germline V gene, CDR1 is SGHDT and CDR2 is YYEEEE. The ends were cut back, 4 bases at V and 0 bases at J, with 11 bases in the middle. Sequencing was performed on PBMCs. The receptor was isolated from a middle-aged woman in good health. Some clones in this sample may be carry-over from other donors' samples. The J gene is TRBJ1-3, the V gene TRBV5-6; a possible D gene is TRBD1 (6 bases). The chain's CDR3 is CASSLGHYSGNTIYF. CDR3 bases: TGTGCCAGCAGCCTGGGACATTACTCTGGAAACACCATATATTTT.